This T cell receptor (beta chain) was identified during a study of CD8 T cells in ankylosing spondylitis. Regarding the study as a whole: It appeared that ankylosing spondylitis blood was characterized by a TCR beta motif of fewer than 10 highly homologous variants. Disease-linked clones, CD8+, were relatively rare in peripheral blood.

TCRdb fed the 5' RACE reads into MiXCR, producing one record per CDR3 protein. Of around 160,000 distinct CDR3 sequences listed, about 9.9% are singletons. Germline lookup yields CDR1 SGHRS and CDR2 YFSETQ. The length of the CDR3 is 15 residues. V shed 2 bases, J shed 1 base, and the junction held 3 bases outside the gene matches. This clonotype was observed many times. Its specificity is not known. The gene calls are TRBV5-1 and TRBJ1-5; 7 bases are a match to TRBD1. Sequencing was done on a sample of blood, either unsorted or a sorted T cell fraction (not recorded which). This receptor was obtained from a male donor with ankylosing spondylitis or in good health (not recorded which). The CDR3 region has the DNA TGCGCCAGCAGCTTACAGGGGCAAAGCAATCAGCCCCAGCATTTT. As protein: CASSLQGQSNQPQHF. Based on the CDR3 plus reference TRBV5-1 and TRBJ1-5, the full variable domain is KAGVTQTPRYLIKTRGQQVTLSCSPISGHRSVSWYQQTPGQGLQFLFEYFSETQRNKGNFPGRFSGRQFSNSRSEMNVSTLELGDSALYLCASSLQGQSNQPQHFGDGTRLSIL.